Given below is one TCR beta chain in context. The data are from a study of blood T cell repertoires in COVID-19. For the study at large: Researchers got acute and convalescent COVID-19 samples from the United States, Italy and Spain. Sample material is recorded as cDNA or gDNA derived from T cells, B-cell-depleted T cells, or PBMCs.

In the authors' workflow: Amplification from reference gene primers served as the basis for estimated nucleated cell counts. The table came from immunoSEQ multiplex PCR; TCRdb's copy has only in-frame clones and leaves some out. V, J and clone size are those of that table, while D and trimming were read from the DNA. This table holds roughly 200,000 clones, 65% to 85% found once. This TCR came from a man aged 35-49 years with active or convalescent COVID-19. The sequenced sample consisted of peripheral blood.

CDR3 residues: CSASRDRVEQPQHF. Written as DNA, the CDR3 is TGCAGCGCTTCCCGGGACAGGGTTGAGCAGCCCCAGCATTTT. The chain combines TRBV29-1 with TRBJ1-5; 9 bases agree with TRBD1. The CDR3 spans 14 residues. V trimming: 7 bases; J trimming: 7 bases; junction bases outside the gene matches: 11. Germline CDR1 is SQVTM and CDR2 is ANQGSEA.